This T cell receptor beta chain came from a study of CD8 T cells in ankylosing spondylitis. Researchers built TCR beta libraries using quantitative 5'-RACE with molecular barcodes. TCRdb re-analysed the 5' RACE reads in MiXCR, keeping a single row per CDR3 protein. The table includes roughly 700,000 distinct CDR3 sequences, roughly 20% detected once. Study results and limitations: In peripheral blood, disease-linked CD8+ clones occurred at relatively low frequencies. One TCR beta motif, made up of under ten highly homologous variants, appeared characteristic of ankylosing spondylitis blood.

The CDR3 runs 16 residues. V gave up 4 bases and J gave up 4 bases; unmatched junction bases: 11. The germline gives CDR1 SGHVS, CDR2 FNYEAQ. Notes on this clonotype: Its target is unknown.

The specimen was blood, either unsorted or a sorted T cell fraction (not recorded which). The source is a male donor with ankylosing spondylitis. The J gene is TRBJ2-5, the V gene TRBV7-6; 8 bases are a match to TRBD1. CDR3 in DNA: TGTGCCAGCAGCTCCCGGCCAAACACAGGGGGAGAGACCCAGTACTTC. As protein: CASSSRPNTGGETQYF.